This T cell receptor beta chain was documented in a study of human T cells and chemical hapten exposure. Study at large: Across samples, TCR yields varied, mostly owing to small differences in pooled library volumes.

The total RNA was obtained from whole blood that was not fractionated. Germline V gene sequence: CDR1 MNHEY, CDR2 SVGEGT. With 6 bases removed from V and 3 bases from J, the gap between germline ends came to 15 bases. This CDR3 comprises 15 residues. This clonotype has only a few counts. The library labeled individual cDNA molecules by adding unique molecular identifiers to them. Original processing notes: A typical sample had some 95,000 TCRs, with about 20,000 to 690,600 overall. One entry per CDR3 protein results from TCRdb running MiXCR on the reads. In this record, the V and J calls reflect TCRdb's handling and not the investigators' own analysis. The sample yields about a thousand distinct CDR3 sequences, around 83% seen once.

The J gene is TRBJ1-5, the V gene TRBV6-2 or TRBV6-3; possibly TRBD1 for D (6 bases). The sequenced sample was whole blood. The sequence was collected from a human donor with alopecia, or a healthy volunteer (not recorded which). Some clones in this sample may be carry-over from other donors' samples. This table probably holds off-target reads from a library built for another chain. The CDR3 DNA reads as TGTGCCAGCAGGCCTAGACAGGACCACAATCAGCCCCAGCATTTT. Protein product: CASRPRQDHNQPQHF.